This T cell receptor beta chain was identified during a study of blood T cell repertoires in COVID-19. For the study at large: Some COVID-19 samples were acute and others convalescent; all came from the United States, Italy and Spain.

How the authors handled the data: Amplified reference gene primers provided the basis for estimating nucleated cell counts. TCRdb's copy holds only in-frame clones and misses some; the assay was immunoSEQ multiplex PCR. The V and J calls and clone size come from that table; D and trimming were worked out from the DNA. The sample carries around 130,000 clones, about 87% recorded once. V lost 6 bases and J lost 6, with 16 bases in between. The CDR3 length is 14 residues. The V gene's germline CDR1 is MNHEY and CDR2 SVGAGI. The rearrangement joins TRBV6-5 to TRBJ2-3; D might be TRBD1 (6 bases). This receptor was identified in a woman aged 45-65 years with acute or convalescent COVID-19. Sequencing input: peripheral blood. Written as DNA, the CDR3 is TGTGCCAGCAGCTCCTTGGGGGCCCAGGATACGCAGTATTTT. The encoded protein is CASSSLGAQDTQYF.